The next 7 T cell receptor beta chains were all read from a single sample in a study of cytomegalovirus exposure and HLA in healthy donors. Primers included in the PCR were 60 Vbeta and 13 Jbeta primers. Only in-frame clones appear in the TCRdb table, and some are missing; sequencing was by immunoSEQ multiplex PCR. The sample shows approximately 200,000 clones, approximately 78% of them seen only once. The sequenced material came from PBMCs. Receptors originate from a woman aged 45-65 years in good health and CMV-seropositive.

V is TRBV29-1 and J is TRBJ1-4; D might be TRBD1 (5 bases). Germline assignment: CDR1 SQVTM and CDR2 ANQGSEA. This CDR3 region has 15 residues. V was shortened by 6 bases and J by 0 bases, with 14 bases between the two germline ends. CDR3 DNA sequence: TGCAGCGTCGCCAAGGGACTGTCAACTAATGAAAAACTGTTTTTT. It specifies CSVAKGLSTNEKLFF.

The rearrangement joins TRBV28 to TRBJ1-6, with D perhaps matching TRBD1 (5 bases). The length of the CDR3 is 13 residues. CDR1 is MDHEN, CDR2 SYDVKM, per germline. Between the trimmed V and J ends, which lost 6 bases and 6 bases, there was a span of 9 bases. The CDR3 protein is CASRGRGNSPLHF. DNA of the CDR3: TGTGCCAGCAGGGGGAGGGGTAATTCACCCCTCCACTTT.

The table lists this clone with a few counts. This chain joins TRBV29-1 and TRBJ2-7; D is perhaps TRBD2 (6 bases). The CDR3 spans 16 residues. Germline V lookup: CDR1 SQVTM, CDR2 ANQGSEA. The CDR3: CPIRVFAGRGAYEQYF. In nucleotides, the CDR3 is TGCCCAATTAGGGTGTTCGCCGGGAGAGGGGCCTACGAGCAGTACTTC.

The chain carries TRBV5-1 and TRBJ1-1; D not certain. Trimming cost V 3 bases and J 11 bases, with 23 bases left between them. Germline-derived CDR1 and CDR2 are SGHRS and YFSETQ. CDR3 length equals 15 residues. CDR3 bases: TGCGCCAGCAGCTCCGAGGGAGGATTCCCAACCTCGGCTTTCTTT. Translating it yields CASSSEGGFPTSAFF.

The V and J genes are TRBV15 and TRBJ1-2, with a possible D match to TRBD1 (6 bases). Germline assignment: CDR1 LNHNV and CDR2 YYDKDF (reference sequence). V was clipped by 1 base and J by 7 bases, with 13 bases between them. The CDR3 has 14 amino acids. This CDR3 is CATSRVQGQSGYTF. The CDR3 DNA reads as TGTGCCACCAGCAGAGTGCAGGGACAATCTGGCTACACCTTC. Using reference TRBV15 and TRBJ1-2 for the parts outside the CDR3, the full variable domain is DAMVIQNPRYQVTQFGKPVTLSCSQTLNHNVMYWYQQKSSQAPKLLFHYYDKDFNNEADTPDNFQSRRPNTSFCFLDIRSPGLGDTAMYLCATSRVQGQSGYTFGSGTRLTVV.

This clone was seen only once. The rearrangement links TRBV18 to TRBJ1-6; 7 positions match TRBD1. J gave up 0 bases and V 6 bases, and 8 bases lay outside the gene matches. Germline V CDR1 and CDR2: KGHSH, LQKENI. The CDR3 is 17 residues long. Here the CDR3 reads CASSQQGSSSYNSPLHF. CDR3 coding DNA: TGTGCCAGCTCGCAACAGGGGTCCAGCTCCTATAATTCACCCCTCCACTTT.

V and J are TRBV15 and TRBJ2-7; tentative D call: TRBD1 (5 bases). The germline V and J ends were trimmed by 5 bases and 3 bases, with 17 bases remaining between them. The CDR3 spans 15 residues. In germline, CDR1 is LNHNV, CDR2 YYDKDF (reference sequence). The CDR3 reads CATSSFQGLGYEQYF. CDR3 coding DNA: TGTGCCACCAGCTCCTTCCAGGGTTTAGGCTACGAGCAGTACTTC.